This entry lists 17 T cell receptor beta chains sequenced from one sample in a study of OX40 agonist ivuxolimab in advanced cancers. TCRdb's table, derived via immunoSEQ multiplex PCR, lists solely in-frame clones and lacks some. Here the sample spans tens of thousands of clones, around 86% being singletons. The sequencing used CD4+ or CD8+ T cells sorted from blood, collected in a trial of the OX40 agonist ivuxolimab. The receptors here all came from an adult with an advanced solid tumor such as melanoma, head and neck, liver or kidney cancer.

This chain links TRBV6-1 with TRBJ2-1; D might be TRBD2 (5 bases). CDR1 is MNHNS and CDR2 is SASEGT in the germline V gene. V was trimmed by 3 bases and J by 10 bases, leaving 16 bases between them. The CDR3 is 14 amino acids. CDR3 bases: TGTGCCAGCAGTGAGCAAAGGCGGACGGGGGAGCAGTTCTTC. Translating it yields CASSEQRRTGEQFF.

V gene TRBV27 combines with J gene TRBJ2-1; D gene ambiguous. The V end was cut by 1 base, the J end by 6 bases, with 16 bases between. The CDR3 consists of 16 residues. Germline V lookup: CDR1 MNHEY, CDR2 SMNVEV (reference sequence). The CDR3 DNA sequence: TGTGCCAGCAGTTTATACCTCAACCAAGCGAGCAATGAGCAGTTCTTC. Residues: CASSLYLNQASNEQFF.

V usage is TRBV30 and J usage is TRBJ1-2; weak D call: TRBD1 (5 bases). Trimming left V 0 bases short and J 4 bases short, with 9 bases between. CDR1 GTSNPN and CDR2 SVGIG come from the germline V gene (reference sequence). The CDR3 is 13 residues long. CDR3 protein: CAWSVQGGYGYTF. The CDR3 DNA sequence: TGTGCCTGGAGTGTCCAGGGAGGCTATGGCTACACCTTC.

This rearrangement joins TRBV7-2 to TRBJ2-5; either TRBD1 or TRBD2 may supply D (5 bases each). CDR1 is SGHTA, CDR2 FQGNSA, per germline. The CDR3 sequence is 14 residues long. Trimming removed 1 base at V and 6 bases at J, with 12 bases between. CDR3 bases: TGTGCCAGCAGCTTAGATCGGGGCACGAAGACCCAGTACTTC. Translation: CASSLDRGTKTQYF.

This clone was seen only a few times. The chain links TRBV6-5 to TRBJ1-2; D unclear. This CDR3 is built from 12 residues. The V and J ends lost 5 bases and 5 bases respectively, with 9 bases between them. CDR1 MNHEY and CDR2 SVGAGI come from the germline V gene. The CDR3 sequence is CASSLDLYGYTF. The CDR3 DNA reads TGTGCCAGCAGTCTCGACCTGTATGGCTACACCTTC.

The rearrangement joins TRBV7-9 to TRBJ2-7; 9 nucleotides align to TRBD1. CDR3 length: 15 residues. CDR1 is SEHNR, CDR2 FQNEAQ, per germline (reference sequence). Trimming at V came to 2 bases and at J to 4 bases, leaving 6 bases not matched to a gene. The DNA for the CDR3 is TGTGCCAGCAGCTTATCGGGGACAGGGTTGTACGAGCAGTACTTC. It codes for CASSLSGTGLYEQYF.

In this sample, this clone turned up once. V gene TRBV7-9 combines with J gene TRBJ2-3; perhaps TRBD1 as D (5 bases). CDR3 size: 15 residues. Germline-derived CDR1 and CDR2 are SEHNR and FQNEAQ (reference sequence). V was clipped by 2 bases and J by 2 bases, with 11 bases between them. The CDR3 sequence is CASSLWQGSTDTQYF. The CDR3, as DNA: TGTGCCAGCAGCTTATGGCAGGGTTCCACAGATACGCAGTATTTT.

CDR3 sequence reads: CASSLNDPRGELFF. Written as DNA, the CDR3 is TGTGCCAGCAGCTTGAACGACCCAAGAGGGGAGCTGTTTTTT. The chain has TRBV7-3 and TRBJ2-2, with D unresolved. In germline, CDR1 is SGHTA, CDR2 FQGTGA. CDR3 size: 14 residues. Trimming took off 3 bases at V and 8 bases at J, with 13 bases between the two ends.

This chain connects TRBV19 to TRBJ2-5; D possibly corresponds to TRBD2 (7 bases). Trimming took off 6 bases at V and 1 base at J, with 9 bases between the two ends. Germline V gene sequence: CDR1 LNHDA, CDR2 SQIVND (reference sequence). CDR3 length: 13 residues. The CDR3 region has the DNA TGTGCCAGTAGGCGGGGGCTCCAAGAGACCCAGTACTTC. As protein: CASRRGLQETQYF.

CDR3 region: CASSLTSGGAGTGELFF. The CDR3 DNA reads as TGTGCCAGCAGTTTGACTAGCGGGGGGGCCGGCACCGGGGAGCTGTTTTTT. The rearrangement joins TRBV5-6 to TRBJ2-2, with TRBD2 matching over 14 bases. The germline V gene has CDR1 SGHDT and CDR2 YYEEEE. The CDR3 consists of 17 residues. V was pared by 5 bases and J by 4 bases, with 7 bases of the junction left unmatched. The entire variable domain, with the rest obtained from reference TRBV5-6 and TRBJ2-2, is as follows: DAGVTQSPTHLIKTRGQQVTLRCSPKSGHDTVSWYQQALGQGPQFIFQYYEEEERQRGNFPDRFSGHQFPNYSSELNVNALLLGDSALYLCASSLTSGGAGTGELFFGEGSRLTVL.

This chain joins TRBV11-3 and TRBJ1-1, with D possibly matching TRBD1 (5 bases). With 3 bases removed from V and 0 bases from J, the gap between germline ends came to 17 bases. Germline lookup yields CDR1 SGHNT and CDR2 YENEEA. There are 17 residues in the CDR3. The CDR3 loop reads CASSFAAVGALNTEAFF. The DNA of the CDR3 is TGTGCCAGCAGCTTCGCGGCAGTCGGGGCCTTGAACACTGAAGCTTTCTTT.

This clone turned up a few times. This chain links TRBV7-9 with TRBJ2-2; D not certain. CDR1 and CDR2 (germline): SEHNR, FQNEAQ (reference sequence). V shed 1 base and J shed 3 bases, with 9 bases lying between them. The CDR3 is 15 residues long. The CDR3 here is CASSLVSGDTGELFF. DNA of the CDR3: TGTGCCAGCAGCTTAGTGTCCGGAGACACCGGGGAGCTGTTTTTT.

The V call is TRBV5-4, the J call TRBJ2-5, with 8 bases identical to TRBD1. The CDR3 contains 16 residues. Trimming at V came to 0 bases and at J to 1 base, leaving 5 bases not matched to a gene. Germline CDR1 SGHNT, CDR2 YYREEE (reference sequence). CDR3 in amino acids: CASSLGRGQSQETQYF. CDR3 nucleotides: TGTGCCAGCAGCTTGGGCAGGGGGCAATCCCAAGAGACCCAGTACTTC.

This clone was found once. CDR3 loop: CASSFSGTGQGETQYF. The DNA of the CDR3 is TGTGCCAGCAGCTTCTCCGGGACAGGGCAAGGGGAGACCCAGTACTTC. The chain couples TRBV5-8 to TRBJ2-5; 9 bases map to TRBD1. The CDR3 loop spans 16 amino acids. The junction had 10 bases not matched to a gene; V was cut back by 2 bases and J by 5 bases. Germline V gives CDR1 SGHTS, CDR2 YDEGEE.

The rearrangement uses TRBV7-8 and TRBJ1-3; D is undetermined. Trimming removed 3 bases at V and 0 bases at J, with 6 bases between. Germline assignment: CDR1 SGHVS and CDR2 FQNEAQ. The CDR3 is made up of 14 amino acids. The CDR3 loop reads CASSFRASGNTIYF. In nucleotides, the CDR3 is TGTGCCAGCAGCTTCCGAGCCTCTGGAAACACCATATATTTT.

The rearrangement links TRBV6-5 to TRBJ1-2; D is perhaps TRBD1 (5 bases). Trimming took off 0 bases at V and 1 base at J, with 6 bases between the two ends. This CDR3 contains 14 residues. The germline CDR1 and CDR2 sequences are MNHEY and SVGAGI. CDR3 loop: CASSYSDNNYGYTF. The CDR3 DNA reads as TGTGCCAGCAGTTACTCGGACAATAACTATGGCTACACCTTC.

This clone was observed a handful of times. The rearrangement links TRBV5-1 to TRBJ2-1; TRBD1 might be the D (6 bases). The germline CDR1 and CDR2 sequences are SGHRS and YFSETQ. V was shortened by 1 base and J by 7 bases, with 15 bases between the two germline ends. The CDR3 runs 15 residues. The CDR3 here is CASSLWGGQGNEQFF. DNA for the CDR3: TGCGCCAGCAGCTTGTGGGGTGGGCAGGGGAATGAGCAGTTCTTC. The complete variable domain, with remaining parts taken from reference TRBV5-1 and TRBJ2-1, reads KAGVTQTPRYLIKTRGQQVTLSCSPISGHRSVSWYQQTPGQGLQFLFEYFSETQRNKGNFPGRFSGRQFSNSRSEMNVSTLELGDSALYLCASSLWGGQGNEQFFGPGTRLTVL.